One sample yielded the 21 T cell receptor beta chains listed below, sequenced in a study of T cells in Graves' hyperthyroidism and ophthalmopathy. Regions amplified from RNA transcripts were the TCR beta CDR3 regions. First-round RT-PCR targeting the TCR CDR3 was performed with the HTBI primer set. From the multiplex PCR reads, TCRdb called clonotypes with MiXCR, one entry per CDR3 protein. Among 75,000 to 100,000 distinct CDR3 sequences listed, roughly 56% were seen once. Sequencing used blood. These receptors were obtained from a woman between 40 and 55 years old with Graves' hyperthyroidism.

This clonotype appeared once. The chain joins TRBV20-1 to TRBJ1-2; 7 bases match TRBD1. CDR1 and CDR2 from the germline V gene are DFQATT and SNEGSKA (reference sequence). V trimming: 6 bases; J trimming: 8 bases; junction bases outside the gene matches: 15. The CDR3 covers 14 residues. The CDR3 protein is CSAIVQGPDGGYTF. DNA of the CDR3: TGCAGTGCCATCGTACAGGGGCCGGATGGGGGCTACACCTTC.

Remarks on this clonotype: This could be a read error, since a much larger clone is one nucleotide away. This is likely a read error, given that the CDR3 carries no conserved phenylalanine or tryptophan at its end. The gene calls are TRBV29-1 and TRBJ1-5; D perhaps matches TRBD1 (6 bases). V lost 4 bases to trimming and J lost 4 bases, with 8 bases between them. CDR3 length equals 12 residues. Germline V gene sequence: CDR1 SQVTM, CDR2 ANQGSEA. In DNA, the CDR3 is TGCAGCGTTGGAGGGGGAAATCAGCCCCAGCATTCT. Amino acid sequence: CSVGGGNQPQHS.

This clonotype was detected only a few times. V usage is TRBV6-1 and J usage is TRBJ2-2; TRBD2 might be the D (7 bases). V shed 2 bases and J shed 6 bases, with 16 bases lying between them. The germline gives CDR1 MNHNS, CDR2 SASEGT. The CDR3 runs to 16 residues. CDR3 region: CASSERWGGWPGELFF. As DNA, the CDR3 is TGTGCCAGCAGTGAACGGTGGGGGGGCTGGCCCGGGGAGCTGTTTTTT.

This clonotype was counted at least ten times. The rearrangement uses TRBV7-2 and TRBJ2-3; 9 nucleotides align to TRBD2. This CDR3 is built from 16 residues. The trim removed 2 bases at V and 0 bases at J, leaving 3 bases unmatched. The germline V gene has CDR1 SGHTA and CDR2 FQGNSA. The chain's CDR3 is CASSLLAGTSTDTQYF. The CDR3 DNA follows: TGTGCCAGCAGCTTACTAGCGGGGACCAGCACAGATACGCAGTATTTT.

This CDR3 reads CSARGTSAGELFF. DNA of the CDR3: TGCAGTGCTAGGGGCACGAGCGCCGGGGAGCTGTTTTTT. The chain uses TRBV20-1 and TRBJ2-2; the D is unclear. From germline, CDR1 is DFQATT and CDR2 SNEGSKA (reference sequence). The CDR3 is 13 amino acids. Trimming stripped 3 bases from V and 6 bases from J, with 11 bases between.

Turning to this clonotype: This may come from a read error, since a much larger clone is one base off. V usage is TRBV12-3 or TRBV12-4 and J usage is TRBJ1-2, with D possibly TRBD1 on 5 matching bases. This CDR3 spans 14 amino acids. The CDR3 here is CASSFFGAGYGYAF. CDR3 DNA: TGTGCCAGCAGTTTTTTCGGGGCTGGCTATGGCTACGCCTTC.

This chain uses TRBV7-7 with TRBJ2-7; the match to TRBD1 covers 11 bases. TRBJ2-5 explains the end of the DNA better; the J call may be wrong. The CDR3 has 16 residues. CDR1 and CDR2 from the germline V gene are SSHAT and FNYEAQ (reference sequence). The CDR3 sequence: CASSLLSGQGDETQYF. The CDR3 bases are TGTGCCAGCAGCCTCCTCTCGGGACAGGGGGACGAGACCCAGTACTTC.

The sample holds one count of this clonotype. This sequence joins TRBV7-8 and TRBJ2-7; a possible D gene is TRBD2 (6 bases). Looked up from germline, CDR1 is SGHVS and CDR2 is FQNEAQ. The length of the CDR3 is 13 residues. Trimming shortened V by 5 bases and J by 2 bases, and 10 bases separated the two germline ends. CDR3 loop: CASSPRGAYEQYF. CDR3 DNA sequence: TGTGCCAGCAGCCCCCGCGGGGCCTACGAGCAGTACTTC.

The chain carries TRBV2 and TRBJ2-7; 16 bases map to TRBD2. V lost 10 bases and J lost 4; bases outside the gene matches: 10. The germline CDR1 and CDR2 sequences are SNHLY and FYNNEI. CDR3 length equals 16 residues. CDR3 protein: CATRQGLAGGRYEQYF. CDR3 nucleotide sequence: TGTGCCACCAGACAGGGACTAGCGGGAGGGCGGTACGAGCAGTACTTC.

A note on this clonotype: A much larger clonotype is one base distant, so this may be a read error. This sequence joins TRBV7-3 and TRBJ1-1, with a weak D call TRBD1 (6 bases). Germline V lookup: CDR1 SGHTA, CDR2 FQGTGA. The CDR3 runs 13 residues. DNA of the CDR3: TGTGCCAGCAGGCACAGGGAGAACACTGGAGCTTTCTTT. Translated, it gives CASRHRENTGAFF.

A note on this clonotype: Given a much more abundant clone one base away, this may be a read error. The chain uses TRBV4-3 and TRBJ1-4; D is uncertain. The CDR3 has 16 residues. Per the germline V gene, CDR1 is LGHNA and CDR2 is YSLEER. This chain's CDR3 is CASSQGGGATNVKLFF. The DNA of the CDR3 is TGCGCCAGCAGCCAAGGGGGTGGTGCAACTAATGTAAAACTGTTTTTT.

This clonotype turned up a few times. The genes are TRBV3-1 and TRBJ2-7; a weak D match, TRBD2 (5 bases). The CDR3 totals 12 residues. The ends were cut back, 6 bases at V and 2 bases at J, with 8 bases in the middle. Germline CDR1 reads LGHDT; CDR2 reads YNNKEL (reference sequence). CDR3 amino acids: CASRDGAYEQYF. The CDR3 DNA is TGTGCCAGCAGGGACGGGGCCTACGAGCAGTACTTC.

This clonotype was observed many times. The J gene is TRBJ2-7, the V gene TRBV5-1; tentatively, D is TRBD1 or TRBD2 (6 bases each). Trimming took 0 bases from V and 7 from J, leaving 20 bases between them. The germline CDR1 and CDR2 sequences are SGHRS and YFSETQ. CDR3 length: 16 amino acids. The CDR3 reads CASSLVQGSRLEEQYF. In DNA form, the CDR3 reads TGCGCCAGCAGCTTGGTTCAGGGGTCAAGACTAGAAGAGCAGTACTTC.

This clonotype has a single count. V usage is TRBV7-9 and J usage is TRBJ2-5; the match to TRBD2 covers 7 bases. This CDR3 has 14 residues. V shed 5 bases, J shed 5 bases, and the junction held 8 bases outside the gene matches. The V gene's germline CDR1 is SEHNR and CDR2 FQNEAQ (reference sequence). CDR3 residues: CASSADSGAETQYF. In DNA, the CDR3 is TGTGCCAGCAGCGCCGACAGCGGGGCGGAGACCCAGTACTTC.

This clonotype was seen at least ten times. The V and J genes are TRBV4-3 and TRBJ2-6; D may correspond to TRBD1 or TRBD2 (6 bases each). The CDR3 spans 16 residues. Germline loops: CDR1 LGHNA, CDR2 YSLEER. V lost 0 bases, J lost 4 bases, and 10 bases lay in between. Here the CDR3 reads CASSQEWGAGANVLTF. The DNA for the CDR3 is TGCGCCAGCAGCCAAGAATGGGGGGCCGGGGCCAACGTCCTGACTTTC.

The rearrangement joins TRBV5-4 to TRBJ1-5, with 8 bases identical to TRBD1. Germline-derived CDR1 and CDR2 are SGHNT and YYREEE (reference sequence). This CDR3 contains 15 residues. V gave up 5 bases and J gave up 6 bases; unmatched junction bases: 10. CDR3 protein: CASSSGQGETQPQHF. As DNA, the CDR3 is TGTGCCAGCAGTTCCGGACAGGGAGAGACTCAGCCCCAGCATTTT. The full variable domain, in which reference TRBV5-4 and TRBJ1-5 provide the parts outside the CDR3, is ETGVTQSPTHLIKTRGQQVTLRCSSQSGHNTVSWYQQALGQGPQFIFQYYREEENGRGNFPPRFSGLQFPNYSSELNVNALELDDSALYLCASSSGQGETQPQHFGDGTRLSIL.

This clonotype appeared many times. CDR3 in DNA: TGTGCCAGCAGCTTAGCCGCAGGGCGCGAAAAACTGTTTTTT. Its protein is CASSLAAGREKLFF. The V and J genes are TRBV7-6 and TRBJ1-4; possible D gene TRBD1, 5 bases. Trimming removed 0 bases at V and 8 bases at J, with 10 bases between. CDR3 length: 14 amino acids. CDR1 and CDR2 (germline): SGHVS, FNYEAQ.

This rearrangement joins TRBV19 to TRBJ1-3; D is ambiguous. CDR1 and CDR2 (germline): LNHDA, SQIVND (reference sequence). Trimming cost V 8 bases and J 0 bases, with 11 bases left between them. The CDR3 runs 14 residues. The CDR3 DNA is TGTGCCAGTCATCAGGACCTCTCTGGAAACACCATATATTTT. Its protein product is CASHQDLSGNTIYF.

This clonotype was seen many times. The V and J genes are TRBV20-1 and TRBJ2-7, with 9 bases that match TRBD2. V shed 6 bases, J shed 6 bases, and the junction held 9 bases outside the gene matches. The CDR3 consists of 13 residues. Germline lookup yields CDR1 DFQATT and CDR2 SNEGSKA (reference sequence). Here the CDR3 reads CSAQGVLAGEQYF. As DNA, the CDR3 is TGCAGTGCCCAGGGAGTACTAGCGGGCGAGCAGTACTTC.

The table lists this clonotype with many counts. V usage is TRBV19 and J usage is TRBJ1-1; no clear D gene. The germline V and J ends were trimmed by 5 bases and 1 base, with 11 bases remaining between them. CDR3 length equals 14 residues. The germline gives CDR1 LNHDA, CDR2 SQIVND (reference sequence). The chain's CDR3 is CASSVLRKNTEAFF. The CDR3 DNA is TGTGCCAGTAGTGTCCTGAGGAAGAACACTGAAGCTTTCTTT. Filled out from reference TRBV19 and TRBJ1-1, the complete variable domain reads DGGITQSPKYLFRKEGQNVTLSCEQNLNHDAMYWYRQDPGQGLRLIYYSQIVNDFQKGDIAEGYSVSREKKESFPLTVTSAQKNPTAFYLCASSVLRKNTEAFFGQGTRLTVV.

The gene calls are TRBV6-6 and TRBJ1-1; 8 positions match TRBD1. V was clipped by 5 bases and J by 7 bases; unmatched bases: 6. The CDR3 is 13 amino acids. CDR1 MNHNY and CDR2 SVGAGI come from the germline V gene (reference sequence). The CDR3 here is CASSPGQAYEAFF. The CDR3 coding sequence is TGTGCCAGCAGTCCGGGACAGGCTTATGAAGCTTTCTTT.